The 9 T cell receptor beta chains below come from one sample, sequenced in a study of shared clonotypes between healthy human individuals. Libraries were prepared by immunoSEQ multiplex PCR; TCRdb keeps only in-frame clonotypes and omits some of them. The top ten hold 0.45% of the sample, which has approximately 1.5 million clones, around 98% seen once. The specimen sequenced was naive CD4+ T cells sorted from blood. Sample subset: CD45RA+ positively selected. The receptors were sampled from a man aged 25-45 years in good health.

This chain connects TRBV5-4 to TRBJ2-1; no clear D. Germline CDR1 is SGHNT and CDR2 is YYREEE (reference sequence). The CDR3 has 13 residues. Trimming took off 1 base at V and 4 bases at J, with 6 bases between the two ends. CDR3 coding DNA: TGTGCCAGCAGCTTGCAGTTTTACAATGAGCAGTTCTTC. Translation gives CASSLQFYNEQFF.

The chain is built from TRBV6-4 and TRBJ2-3, with TRBD2 identical over 13 bases. Germline V lookup: CDR1 MRHNA, CDR2 SNTAGT. V shed 6 bases and J 7 bases; nucleotides not matched to a gene: 7. CDR3 length: 15 residues. The CDR3 region has the DNA TGTGCCAGCAGACGGACTAGCGGGGGCGGGTATACGCAGTATTTT. Translated, it gives CASRRTSGGGYTQYF.

The V and J genes are TRBV29-1 and TRBJ2-1; no clear D gene. Trimming left V 1 base short and J 9 bases short, with 16 bases between. The CDR3 length is 14 residues. Looked up from germline, CDR1 is SQVTM and CDR2 is ANQGSEA. CDR3 DNA sequence: TGCAGCGTTGAAGGGCGCGCGAGATGGGGTGAGCAGTTCTTC. Translating it yields CSVEGRARWGEQFF.

The genes are TRBV7-2 and TRBJ1-1; D is uncertain. Germline V CDR1 and CDR2: SGHTA, FQGNSA. The ends were cut back, 3 bases at V and 8 bases at J, with 13 bases in the middle. This CDR3 is built from 13 residues. The CDR3 DNA follows: TGTGCCAGCAGCTTTGCGGGGTTCGGCGAAGCTTTCTTT. Residues: CASSFAGFGEAFF.

V and J are TRBV9 and TRBJ2-1; D is ambiguous. The CDR3 totals 16 residues. Germline CDR1 reads SGDLS; CDR2 reads YYNGEE. V was cut by 3 bases and J by 6 bases, with 19 bases left in between. The CDR3 here is CASSANNVPTSNEQFF. CDR3 nucleotides: TGTGCCAGCAGCGCGAATAACGTTCCTACATCCAATGAGCAGTTCTTC.

V gene TRBV5-1 combines with J gene TRBJ1-2, with no clear D. The CDR3 consists of 14 residues. Trimming left V 1 base short and J 6 bases short, with 13 bases between. CDR1 is SGHRS, CDR2 YFSETQ, per germline. The CDR3 sequence is CASSLQAAVDGYTF. CDR3 bases: TGCGCCAGCAGCTTGCAGGCGGCCGTGGATGGCTACACCTTC.

The V and J genes are TRBV28 and TRBJ2-7; the D is unclear. Germline assignment: CDR1 MDHEN and CDR2 SYDVKM. This CDR3 comprises 15 residues. Trimming took off 4 bases at V and 3 bases at J, with 16 bases between the two ends. CDR3 nucleotide sequence: TGTGCCAGCAGTTCCCCCGGACGGCTCAGCTACGAGCAGTACTTC. Amino acid sequence: CASSSPGRLSYEQYF.

The gene calls are TRBV6-5 and TRBJ1-5; D call uncertain. CDR3 length equals 15 residues. Between the trimmed V and J ends, which lost 0 bases and 5 bases, there was a span of 11 bases. Germline CDR1 and CDR2: MNHEY and SVGAGI. In nucleotides, the CDR3 is TGTGCCAGCAGTTACTCGAGTACAGTAGATCAGCCCCAGCATTTT. Protein: CASSYSSTVDQPQHF.

The genes are TRBV12-1 and TRBJ1-4. TRBV12-1 represents a pseudogene. CDR3 length: 14 amino acids. CDR3 sequence (DNA): TGTGCCAGCAGCTTTCGTTTGCGTAATGAAAAACTGTTTTTT. It codes for CASSFRLRNEKLFF.